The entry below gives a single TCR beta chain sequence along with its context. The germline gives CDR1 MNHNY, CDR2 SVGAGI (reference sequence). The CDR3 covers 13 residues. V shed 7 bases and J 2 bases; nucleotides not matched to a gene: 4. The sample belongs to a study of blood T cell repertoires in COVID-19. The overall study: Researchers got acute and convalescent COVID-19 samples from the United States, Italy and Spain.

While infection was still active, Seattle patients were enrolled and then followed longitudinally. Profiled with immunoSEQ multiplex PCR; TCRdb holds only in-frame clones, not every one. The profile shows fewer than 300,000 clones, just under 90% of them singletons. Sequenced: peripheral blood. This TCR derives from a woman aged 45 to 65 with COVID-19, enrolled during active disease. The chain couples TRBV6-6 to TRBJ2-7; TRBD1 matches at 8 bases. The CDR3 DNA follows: TGTGCCAGCATGTTGGGACAGGCCTACGAGCAGTACTTC. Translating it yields CASMLGQAYEQYF.